The 27 T cell receptor beta chains below were found in one sample sequenced in a study of somatic mutations in cytotoxic T cells in rheumatoid arthritis. Profiling relied on immunoSEQ multiplex PCR, and the TCRdb table lists in-frame clones only, not all of them. The sample holds several thousand clones, about 80% seen once. Sequenced sample: CD8+ T cells sorted from blood. All receptors come from an adult with rheumatoid arthritis.

This chain joins TRBV9 and TRBJ1-1; D not resolved. The V gene's germline CDR1 is SGDLS and CDR2 YYNGEE. The V end was cut by 7 bases, the J end by 5 bases, with 18 bases between. This CDR3 contains 14 residues. CDR3 amino acids: CASGPRALRTEAFF. The DNA of the CDR3 is TGTGCCAGCGGGCCTCGGGCCCTGAGGACTGAAGCTTTCTTT.

The chain links TRBV27 to TRBJ2-6; 8 nucleotides line up with TRBD1. Germline CDR1 and CDR2: MNHEY and SMNVEV (reference sequence). The CDR3 runs 19 residues. V was pared by 0 bases and J by 0 bases, with 7 bases of the junction left unmatched. The CDR3 DNA sequence: TGTGCCAGCAGTTTATCGGGCGCAGGGGGCTTCTCTGGGGCCAACGTCCTGACTTTC. Amino acids: CASSLSGAGGFSGANVLTF.

This chain uses TRBV28 with TRBJ2-2, with 9 nucleotides matching TRBD1. The CDR3 runs 15 residues. CDR1 and CDR2 from the germline V gene are MDHEN and SYDVKM. With V trimmed by 6 bases and J by 7 bases, 9 bases remained unmatched. The DNA of the CDR3 is TGTGCCAGCAGCCCTTCACAGGGGGCGATCGGGGAGCTGTTTTTT. Encoded protein: CASSPSQGAIGELFF.

The V gene is TRBV5-8, the J gene TRBJ2-7; D ambiguous. The CDR3 sequence is 13 residues long. Trimming left V 0 bases short and J 3 bases short, with 7 bases between. Per germline, CDR1 SGHTS and CDR2 YDEGEE. In nucleotides, the CDR3 is TGTGCCAGCAGCTTGGGGCCGGACTACGAGCAGTACGTC. The encoded protein is CASSLGPDYEQYV.

CDR3 nucleotide sequence: TGCGCCAGCAGCGGAGGGACAGGGGTGGATGAGCAGTTCTTC. Translated: CASSGGTGVDEQFF. This chain connects TRBV5-1 to TRBJ2-1; TRBD1 matches at 10 bases. The CDR3 has 14 residues. Germline V gene data show CDR1 as SGHRS and CDR2 as YFSETQ. V shed 4 bases, J shed 8 bases, and the junction held 6 bases outside the gene matches.

CDR3 in amino acids: CASSEGPGPGTDTQYF. For the CDR3, the DNA is TGTGCCAGCAGTGAAGGACCAGGGCCCGGCACAGATACGCAGTATTTT. The rearrangement links TRBV2 to TRBJ2-3; a weak D match, TRBD1 (5 bases). Germline V gene sequence: CDR1 SNHLY, CDR2 FYNNEI. V dropped 1 base and J dropped 1 base, with 12 bases sitting between them. This CDR3 is 16 amino acids long.

This chain links TRBV7-9 with TRBJ1-1; D is unresolved. The CDR3 consists of 15 residues. V dropped 2 bases and J dropped 5 bases, with 15 bases sitting between them. Germline lookup yields CDR1 SEHNR and CDR2 FQNEAQ (reference sequence). CDR3: CASSLYQSGRTEAFF. The CDR3 DNA follows: TGTGCCAGCAGCTTATATCAATCCGGGCGGACTGAAGCTTTCTTT.

This chain connects TRBV5-4 to TRBJ2-2; D remains unclear. The V gene lost 1 base and the J gene lost 7 bases, with 2 bases spanning the gap. This CDR3 contains 11 residues. Germline CDR1 and CDR2: SGHNT and YYREEE (reference sequence). CDR3 nucleotide sequence: TGTGCCAGCAGCTTGAACGGGGAGCTGTTTTTT. Protein product: CASSLNGELFF.

The chain couples TRBV10-3 to TRBJ1-5; maybe TRBD1 (5 bases). From germline, CDR1 is ENHRY and CDR2 SYGVKD. The V and J ends lost 2 bases and 4 bases respectively, with 18 bases between them. This CDR3 has 17 residues. The CDR3 sequence: CAISETGTGLGNQPQHF. Written as DNA, the CDR3 is TGTGCCATCAGTGAGACCGGGACGGGGCTAGGTAATCAGCCCCAGCATTTT.

This chain uses TRBV27 with TRBJ1-1, with unresolved D. The CDR3 length is 11 residues. Between the trimmed V and J ends, which lost 6 bases and 5 bases, there was a span of 7 bases. Germline V gene lookup returns CDR1 MNHEY and CDR2 SMNVEV (reference sequence). This CDR3 reads CASSEGTEAFF. CDR3 nucleotide sequence: TGTGCCAGCAGCGAAGGGACTGAAGCTTTCTTT.

The genes are TRBV5-5 and TRBJ1-6; D may be TRBD1 (5 bases). With 4 bases removed from V and 3 bases from J, the gap between germline ends came to 11 bases. Germline V lookup: CDR1 SGHKS, CDR2 YYEKEE (reference sequence). There are 15 residues in the CDR3. For the CDR3, the DNA is TGTGCCAGCAGCCGCCGCGACAGCTATAATTCACCCCTCCACTTT. It specifies CASSRRDSYNSPLHF.

This sequence joins TRBV19 and TRBJ2-5; D is perhaps TRBD1 or TRBD2 (5 bases each). The germline V and J ends were trimmed by 4 bases and 0 bases, with 9 bases remaining between them. This CDR3 has 14 amino acids. The germline V gene encodes CDR1 LNHDA and CDR2 SQIVND (reference sequence). The CDR3 DNA is TGTGCCAGTAGTACGGGGCATAACCAAGAGACCCAGTACTTC. Protein: CASSTGHNQETQYF.

The rearrangement joins TRBV7-2 to TRBJ2-7; 9 nucleotides line up with TRBD2. Germline V lookup: CDR1 SGHTA, CDR2 FQGNSA. The length of the CDR3 is 19 residues. V gave up 5 bases and J gave up 3 bases; unmatched junction bases: 20. The CDR3 spells CASSPWRRGGFEPLYEQYF. In DNA, the CDR3 is TGTGCCAGCAGCCCATGGCGGCGGGGGGGCTTTGAACCGCTCTACGAGCAGTACTTC.

This clone appeared a few times. The chain has TRBV7-9 and TRBJ1-6, with TRBD1 matching over 8 bases. CDR1 is SEHNR and CDR2 is FQNEAQ in the germline V gene (reference sequence). V lost 6 bases to trimming and J lost 7 bases; unmatched junction nucleotides: 8. This CDR3 comprises 15 residues. CDR3 in DNA: TGTGCCAGCAGTAAAGACAGGGGTGGAAATTCACCCCTCCACTTT. Translation gives CASSKDRGGNSPLHF.

This clone was counted a few times. The chain has TRBV5-1 and TRBJ2-7; no reliable D call. Germline V lookup: CDR1 SGHRS, CDR2 YFSETQ. Trimming removed 5 bases from V and 6 bases from J, with 15 bases in between. CDR3 length: 13 amino acids. CDR3: CASSSGPLSEQYF. The CDR3 nucleotides are TGCGCCAGCAGTTCCGGGCCCCTTAGCGAGCAGTACTTC.

The chain uses TRBV19 and TRBJ2-5; D uncertain. Germline CDR1 reads LNHDA; CDR2 reads SQIVND (reference sequence). V was trimmed by 3 bases and J by 0 bases, leaving 8 bases between them. This CDR3 region has 14 residues. Written as DNA, the CDR3 is TGTGCCAGTAGTATCCATGGCAACCAAGAGACCCAGTACTTC. This translates into CASSIHGNQETQYF.

The J gene is TRBJ2-3, the V gene TRBV6-1; 7 bases are a match to TRBD2. V was clipped by 8 bases and J by 2 bases; unmatched bases: 7. The germline V gene has CDR1 MNHNS and CDR2 SASEGT. The CDR3 length is 14 residues. CDR3 in amino acids: CASGLGGSTDTQYF. DNA for the CDR3: TGTGCCAGCGGATTGGGAGGGTCCACAGATACGCAGTATTTT.

The rearrangement joins TRBV27 to TRBJ1-2; D possibly corresponds to TRBD1 (6 bases). With 5 bases removed from V and 6 bases from J, the gap between germline ends came to 16 bases. This CDR3 contains 14 residues. CDR1 is MNHEY and CDR2 is SMNVEV in the germline V gene (reference sequence). CDR3 bases: TGTGCCAGCAGTCAGAATAGACAGGATCATGGCTACACCTTC. Translating gives CASSQNRQDHGYTF.

CDR3 bases: TGTGCCAGCAGTTACGGAGGAAAAGGCAATCAGCCCCAGCATTTT. Protein product: CASSYGGKGNQPQHF. The rearrangement links TRBV6-5 to TRBJ1-5, with D hard to call. V lost 2 bases to trimming and J lost 2 bases, with 10 bases between them. The germline gives CDR1 MNHEY, CDR2 SVGAGI. The CDR3 is made up of 15 amino acids.

This chain uses TRBV18 with TRBJ2-6; D perhaps matches TRBD1 (5 bases). Germline CDR1 is KGHSH and CDR2 is LQKENI. The CDR3 covers 20 residues. V was pared by 0 bases and J by 0 bases, with 18 bases between. The CDR3 region has the DNA TGTGCCAGCTCACCACCGTTCAAGGAACAGGCTGCCTCTGGGGCCAACGTCCTGACTTTC. Amino acid sequence: CASSPPFKEQAASGANVLTF. Looking up the rest from reference TRBV18 and TRBJ2-6 gives the full variable domain: NAGVMQNPRHLVRRRGQEARLRCSPMKGHSHVYWYRQLPEEGLKFMVYLQKENIIDESGMPKERFSAEFPKEGPSILRIQQVVRGDSAAYFCASSPPFKEQAASGANVLTFGAGSRLTVL.

This chain uses TRBV6-4 with TRBJ2-2, with a weak D call TRBD2 (6 bases). The CDR3 is made up of 15 amino acids. V dropped 1 base and J dropped 6 bases, with 12 bases sitting between them. Germline-derived CDR1 and CDR2 are MRHNA and SNTAGT. The CDR3 here is CASSDWPTGAGELFF. The CDR3 bases are TGTGCCAGCAGTGACTGGCCAACGGGGGCCGGGGAGCTGTTTTTT.

The chain links TRBV5-1 to TRBJ1-1; 7 positions match TRBD1. The CDR3 loop spans 15 amino acids. Germline V CDR1 and CDR2: SGHRS, YFSETQ. J lost 0 bases, V lost 3 bases, and 5 bases had no gene match. CDR3 sequence: CASSWTGPMNTEAFF. The CDR3 region has the DNA TGCGCCAGCAGCTGGACAGGACCCATGAACACTGAAGCTTTCTTT.

The chain joins TRBV2 to TRBJ2-5; D gene uncertain. Deletions cut 7 bases from V and 2 bases from J, with 8 bases between. CDR1 is SNHLY, CDR2 FYNNEI, per germline. The CDR3 consists of 12 residues. This CDR3 reads CASTALQETQYF. The CDR3 coding sequence is TGTGCCAGCACGGCTTTACAAGAGACCCAGTACTTC.

The rearrangement uses TRBV5-7 and TRBJ2-1; D ambiguous. TRBV5-7 is an ORF, and what it does is uncertain. CDR3 length equals 13 residues. V was pared by 0 bases and J by 8 bases, with 9 bases between. The CDR3 DNA reads TGTGCCAGCAGCTTGGGGCTCGCGGATGAGCAGTTCTTC. This encodes CASSLGLADEQFF.

The rearrangement links TRBV7-2 to TRBJ1-5, with 7 nucleotides matching TRBD1. The CDR3 extends over 15 amino acids. After removal of 5 bases from V and 4 bases from J, the junction contained 8 bases not matched to a gene. From germline, CDR1 is SGHTA and CDR2 FQGNSA. The CDR3 protein is CASSPQGTSNQPQHF. The DNA for the CDR3 is TGTGCCAGCAGCCCACAGGGGACGTCAAATCAGCCCCAGCATTTT.

This chain joins TRBV7-9 and TRBJ1-5, with TRBD1 as a possible D gene (6 bases). V lost 4 bases, J lost 5 bases, and 12 bases lay in between. The germline V gene has CDR1 SEHNR and CDR2 FQNEAQ (reference sequence). The CDR3 runs to 14 residues. CDR3 in amino acids: CASSSSTGYQPQHF. The CDR3 bases are TGTGCCAGCAGCTCCTCAACAGGGTATCAGCCCCAGCATTTT.

The chain employs TRBV14 and TRBJ2-7, with 7 bases identical to TRBD1. The germline V gene encodes CDR1 SGHDN and CDR2 FVKESK. V lost 4 bases to trimming and J lost 3 bases; unmatched junction nucleotides: 3. This CDR3 comprises 13 residues. CDR3 region: CASSLDRDYEQYV. The CDR3 DNA sequence: TGTGCCAGCAGCCTCGACAGGGACTACGAGCAGTACGTC.